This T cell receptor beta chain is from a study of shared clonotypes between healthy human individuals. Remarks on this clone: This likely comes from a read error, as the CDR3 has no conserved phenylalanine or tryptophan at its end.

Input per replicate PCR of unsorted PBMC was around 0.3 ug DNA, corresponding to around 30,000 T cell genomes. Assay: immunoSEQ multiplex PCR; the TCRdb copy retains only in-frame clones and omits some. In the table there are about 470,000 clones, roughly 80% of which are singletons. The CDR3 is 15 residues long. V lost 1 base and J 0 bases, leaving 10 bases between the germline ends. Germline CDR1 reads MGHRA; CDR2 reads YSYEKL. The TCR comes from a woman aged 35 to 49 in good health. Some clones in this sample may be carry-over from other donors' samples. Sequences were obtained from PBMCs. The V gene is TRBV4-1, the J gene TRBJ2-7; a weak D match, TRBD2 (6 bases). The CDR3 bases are TGCGCCAGCAGCCAAGGTCACGGGAGCTCCTACGAGCAGTACCTC. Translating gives CASSQGHGSSYEQYL.